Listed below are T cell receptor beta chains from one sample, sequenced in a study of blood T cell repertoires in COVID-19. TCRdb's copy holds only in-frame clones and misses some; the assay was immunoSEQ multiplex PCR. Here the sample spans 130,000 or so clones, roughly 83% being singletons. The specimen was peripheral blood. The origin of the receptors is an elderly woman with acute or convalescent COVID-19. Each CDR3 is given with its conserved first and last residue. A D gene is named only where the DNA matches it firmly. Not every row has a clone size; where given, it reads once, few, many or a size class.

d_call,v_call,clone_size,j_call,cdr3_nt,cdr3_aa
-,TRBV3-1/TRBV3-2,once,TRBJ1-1,TGTGCCAGCAGCCAAGATTTCGAGGGTAGAGGAGCTTTCTTT,CASSQDFEGRGAFF
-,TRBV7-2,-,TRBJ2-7,TGTGCCAGCAGCCGCTGGAGCTCCTACGAGCAGTACTTC,CASSRWSSYEQYF
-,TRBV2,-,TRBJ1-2,TGTGCCAGCAGCGGGATCATCAGGGGTTATGGCTACACCTTC,CASSGIIRGYGYTF
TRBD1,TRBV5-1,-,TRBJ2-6,TGCGCCAGCAGCTTGGATGGGACAGAAACTGGGGCCAACGTCCTGACTTTC,CASSLDGTETGANVLTF
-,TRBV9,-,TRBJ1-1,TGTGCCAGCAGCACACTGGCAGGGAACACTGAAGCTTTCTTT,CASSTLAGNTEAFF
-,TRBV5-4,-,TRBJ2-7,TGTGCCAGCAGGAATCCGAGCAGGGAAAACTACGAGCAGTACTTC,CASRNPSRENYEQYF
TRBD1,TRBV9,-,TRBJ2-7,TGTGCCAGCAGCGTAGCACAGGGGGCGGCCTACGAGCAGTACTTC,CASSVAQGAAYEQYF
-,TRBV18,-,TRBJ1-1,TGTGCCAGCTCACCGATAACAGGGAACACTGAAGCTTTCTTT,CASSPITGNTEAFF
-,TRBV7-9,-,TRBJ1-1,TGTGCCAGCAGCTTAGCGAGCACTGAAGCTTTCTTT,CASSLASTEAFF
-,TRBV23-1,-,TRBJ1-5,TGCGCCAGCAGTCAATCCCTCCCCCGCCGGGATCAGCCCCAGCATTTT,CASSQSLPRRDQPQHF
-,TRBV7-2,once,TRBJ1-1,TGTGCCAGCAGCCTATTCGGGAGGGCTGAAGCTTTCTTT,CASSLFGRAEAFF
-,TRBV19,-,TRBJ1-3,TGTGCCAGTAGTATAGAAGGGAGCTCTGGAAACACCATATATTTT,CASSIEGSSGNTIYF
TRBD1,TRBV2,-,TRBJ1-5,TGTGCCAGCAGTGGGACAGGCGGGAATCAGCCCCAGCATTTT,CASSGTGGNQPQHF
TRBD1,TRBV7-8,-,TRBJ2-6,TGTGCCATCCTAGGGCAGGGGGTCAGTGGGGCCAACGTCCTGACTTTC,CAILGQGVSGANVLTF
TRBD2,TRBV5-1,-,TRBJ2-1,TGCGCCAGCAGCAAAGGGACTAGCGCATACAATGAGCAGTTCTTC,CASSKGTSAYNEQFF
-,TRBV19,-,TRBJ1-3,TGTGCCAGTACATTCGGGGGCTCTGGAAACACCATATATTTT,CASTFGGSGNTIYF
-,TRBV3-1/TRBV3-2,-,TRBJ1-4,TGTGCCAGCAGATCCCACGGAGGGGATAATGAAAAACTGTTTTTT,CASRSHGGDNEKLFF
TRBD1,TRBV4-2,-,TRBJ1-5,TGTGCCAGCAGCTTAGCCACAGGGGGCGGCCAGCCCCAGCATTTT,CASSLATGGGQPQHF
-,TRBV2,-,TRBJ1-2,TGTGCCAGCAGTGAAGCCCGCCCCGAGGGCTACACCTTC,CASSEARPEGYTF
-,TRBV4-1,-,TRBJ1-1,TGCGCCAGCAGATGGACCGGGATAAACACTGAAGCTTTCTTT,CASRWTGINTEAFF
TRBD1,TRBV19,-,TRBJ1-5,TGTGCCAGCGTAGACAGGGGGAGTCAGCCCCAGCATTTT,CASVDRGSQPQHF
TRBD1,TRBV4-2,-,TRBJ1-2,TGTGCCAGCAGCCAAGACGTCCGGGACAGGGTCTATGGCTACACCTTC,CASSQDVRDRVYGYTF
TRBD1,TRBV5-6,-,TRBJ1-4,TGTGCCAGCAGCTGGACAGGGGATAAAGGAAAACTGTTTTTT,CASSWTGDKGKLFF
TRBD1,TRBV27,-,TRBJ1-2,TGTGCCACCTCAGGGGGAGATAACTATGGCTACACCTTC,CATSGGDNYGYTF
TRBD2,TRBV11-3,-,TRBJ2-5,TGTGCCAGCAGCTTAGGGGTAGCGGGAGAGACCCAGTACTTC,CASSLGVAGETQYF
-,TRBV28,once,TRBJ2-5,TGTGCCAGCAGTACAGGGTACGCGACCCAGTACTTC,CASSTGYATQYF
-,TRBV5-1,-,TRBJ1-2,TGCGCCAGCAGCTTGGGAGACCCCCCCGTGGGCAACTATGGCTACACCTTC,CASSLGDPPVGNYGYTF
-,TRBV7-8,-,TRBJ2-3,TGTGCCAGCAGCCCATCCACAGATACGCAGTATTTT,CASSPSTDTQYF
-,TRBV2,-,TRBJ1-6,TGTGCCAGCAGTGATGTAGTGGGGGCGCCCCTCCACTTT,CASSDVVGAPLHF
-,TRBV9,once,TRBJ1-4,TGTGCCAGCAGCGTAGCTGGGACAAATGAAAAACTGTTTTTT,CASSVAGTNEKLFF
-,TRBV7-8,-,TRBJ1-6,TGTGCCAGCAGCTTAGCGGGGACAATTTTGGGTTCACCCCTCCACTTT,CASSLAGTILGSPLHF
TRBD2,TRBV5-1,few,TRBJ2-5,TGCGCCAGCAGCTTGGGACTAGCGGACCAAGAGACCCAGTACTTC,CASSLGLADQETQYF
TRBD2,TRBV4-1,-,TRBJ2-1,TGCGCCAGCAGCCCGGGGACTAGCGGAGACTACAATGAGCAGTTCTTC,CASSPGTSGDYNEQFF
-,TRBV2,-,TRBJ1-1,TGTGCCAGCGGCCCGCGGTACACTGAAGCTTTCTTT,CASGPRYTEAFF
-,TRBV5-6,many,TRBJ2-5,TGTGCCAGCAGCTTGCGGGGGAACCAAGAGACCCAGTACTTC,CASSLRGNQETQYF
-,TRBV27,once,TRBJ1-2,TGTGCCAGCAGTTTCGGGTATCGCTATGGCTACACCTTC,CASSFGYRYGYTF
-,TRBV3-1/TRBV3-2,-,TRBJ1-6,TGTGCCAGCAGCCGACTTCAGGGAAATAATTCACCCCTCCACTTT,CASSRLQGNNSPLHF
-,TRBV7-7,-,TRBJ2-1,TGTGCCAGCAGCACAGGCGAAGGGAATGAGCAGTTCTTC,CASSTGEGNEQFF
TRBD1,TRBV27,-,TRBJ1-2,TGTGCCAGCAGTTCCTCCGGGACAGGGGGTTCGTACCCCTATGGCTACACCTTC,CASSSSGTGGSYPYGYTF
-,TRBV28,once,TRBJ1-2,TGTGCCAGCAGTTTGGGGGGGGCGCTTGGCTACACCTTC,CASSLGGALGYTF
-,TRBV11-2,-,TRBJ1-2,TGTGCCAGCAGCTTAGCCACAGGTGTCGGCTACACCTTC,CASSLATGVGYTF
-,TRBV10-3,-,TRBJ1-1,TGTGCCATCAGTGAGTCCGGGGACAAACTTGCCTCTGAAGCTTTCTTT,CAISESGDKLASEAFF
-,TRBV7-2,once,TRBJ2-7,TGTGCCAGCAGCTCCGGACTAGGGGGCTCCTACGAGCAGTACTTC,CASSSGLGGSYEQYF
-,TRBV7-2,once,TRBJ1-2,TGTGCCAGCAGCCAGATCGAGGGTGGTGGCTACACCTTC,CASSQIEGGGYTF
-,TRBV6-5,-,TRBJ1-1,TGTGCCAGCAGTTATCGAGGTATTCGAGCGAACACTGAAGCTTTCTTT,CASSYRGIRANTEAFF
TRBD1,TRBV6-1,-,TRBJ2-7,TGTGCCAGCAGTGGCGGACAGGGCAGCCCCGCATACTACGAGCAGTACTTC,CASSGGQGSPAYYEQYF
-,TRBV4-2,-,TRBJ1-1,TGTGCCAGCAGCCCCGACAGGATAGGGGAAGCTTTCTTT,CASSPDRIGEAFF
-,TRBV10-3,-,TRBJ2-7,TGTGCCATCAGGGAACAGGGATTGAGGGACGAGCAGTACTTC,CAIREQGLRDEQYF
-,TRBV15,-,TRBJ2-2,TGTGCCACCAGCAGAGATCTGAGGCGTACCGGGGAGCTGTTTTTT,CATSRDLRRTGELFF
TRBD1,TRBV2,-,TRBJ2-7,TGTGCCAGCAGTGAGCCCCCGGGACAGGGGGCTTACGAGCAGTACTTC,CASSEPPGQGAYEQYF
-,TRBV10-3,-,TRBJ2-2,TGTGCCATCAGTGAGCCACACGGGGAGCTGTTTTTT,CAISEPHGELFF
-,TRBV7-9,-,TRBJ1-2,TGTGCCAGCAGCTTAGATTCCGGGTTTAACTATGGCTACACCTTC,CASSLDSGFNYGYTF
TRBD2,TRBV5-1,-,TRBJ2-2,TGCGCCAGCAGCTTGGCTAGCGGGGGATTCTTAGGGGAGCTGTTTTTT,CASSLASGGFLGELFF
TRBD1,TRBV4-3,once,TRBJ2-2,TGCGCCAGCAGCCAAGTTCTGGGACAGAGCACCGGGGAGCTGTTTTTT,CASSQVLGQSTGELFF